This T cell receptor (beta chain) is from a study of cytomegalovirus exposure and HLA in healthy donors (TCRdb year 2017). Study-level background: According to an earlier analysis of several hundred of the donors, roughly 180 million T cells yielded 117 million unique TCR beta sequences and 250 to 350 Gb of sequence data. Roughly 300 gigabases of sequencing data and approximately 85 million unique TCR sequences were included in an early release covering about 620 HLA-typed donors. Among the roughly 390 genotyped donors, approximately 76% belonged to the genetic ancestry cluster associated with self-reported Caucasian donors. The study aimed to test whether signatures of past pathogen exposure could be identified by cataloging public T cell receptors. Using immunosequencing, the study profiled T cell repertoires from 666 subjects and related those repertoires to cytomegalovirus serostatus. A separate validation cohort of about 110 different subjects was used in addition to the roughly 700-subject first cohort. The study combined high-throughput TCR immunosequencing, statistical association of individual TCRs with disease status, and machine learning to predict cytomegalovirus infection status. To study patterns of TCR occurrence, a later analysis re-analyzed previously published TCR beta repertoires from around 660 donors and added high-resolution HLA genotyping. Rather than using new phenotypic data, the later analysis identified candidate immune exposures from TCR beta sequences and from how often those sequences occurred across donors. An earlier analysis of around 580 of the donors used high-throughput TCR beta sequencing to judge whether each TCR beta V gene segment behaved as functional or pseudogenic. Donor age, sex, ethnicity and CMV serostatus were compiled together with the repertoire data. In a later genetic analysis, genome-wide SNP genotypes for about three fifths of the 666 donors were used, and that subset was treated as a discovery cohort. Every discovery cohort repertoire had been produced on one sequencing platform. Both class I and class II loci were covered by HLA typing, at four-digit resolution. The number of donors typed differed by locus, with 629-630 for A, B, C, DRB1 and DQB1, around 520 for DQA1, over 600 for DPA1, and roughly 450 for DPB1. Several DR-DQ haplotypes were handled as single units for association and clustering because linkage in the cohort was strong. Among roughly 400 genotyped donors of the cohort, an average of approximately 230,000 unique TCR beta nucleotide sequences were sequenced per donor, around 20% of them non-productive.

Receptors were amplified or captured by the immunoSEQ multiplex PCR assay. For the multiplex PCR, a mixture combining 60 forward primers for TCR Vbeta segments and 13 reverse primers for TCR Jbeta segments was used. A multiplex PCR assay on genomic DNA amplified the CDR3 region of rearranged TCR beta genes. The Illumina HiSeq System was used to sequence the amplified TCR beta libraries as 87-base-pair reads. In the original analysis: Across the 670 or so repertoires, a later analysis counted 75 million to 90 million unique TCR beta chains, approximately 10 million of which were shared by at least two donors. Raw reads were error-corrected and collapsed into unique sequences with a nearest-neighbor algorithm that merged closely related sequences to remove PCR and sequencing errors. To assign V, D and J gene segments, CDR3 sequences were aligned to IMGT reference sequences. For a sequence to be retained, a match of at least six nucleotides to both a V gene segment and a J gene segment was required. A rearrangement counted as productive if the CDR3 had no stop codons and remained in frame with V and J, and every other rearrangement counted as non-productive. CDR3 was defined according to IMGT convention as the region running from the second conserved V-encoded cysteine to the conserved J-encoded phenylalanine. Sequences without an unambiguous match to a single V gene segment were excluded from the earlier analysis of 500 to 700 of the donors. An earlier analysis of roughly 590 of the donors called V segments functional above 56.7% productive rearrangements and segregating when the between-donor standard deviation exceeded 5%. To diagnose cytomegalovirus status from the catalog of TCR beta chain sequences, a statistical classification framework was built. A later analysis assigned V and J genes by comparing TCR nucleotide sequences with IMGT/GENE-DB human TR gene sequences. The TCRdist pipeline was used in a later analysis to assign CDR3 sequences and most-parsimonious VDJ recombination scenarios. In a later analysis, each TCR beta chain was defined by its CDR3 amino acid sequence together with its V-gene family, and reads without a unique V-gene family were excluded. In a later analysis, 500 to 700 highly shared, low-generation-probability nucleotide sequences were removed to address suspected cross-contamination and a sequencing artifact. In a later analysis, a clonal expansion index was calculated for each public chain from normalized within-repertoire ranks of inferred template counts. Generation probabilities in a later analysis came from a VDJ recombination model fitted to out-of-frame rearrangements, and those results were checked against IGoR. Hypergeometric tests were used in a later analysis to score TCR-TCR, TCR-HLA and TCR-CMV co-occurrence, with a repertoire-size bias correction applied to the TCR pairs. False discovery rates were estimated in a later analysis by permuting HLA or CMV assignments 20 times. In a later analysis, co-occurring TCRs were grouped using DBSCAN, with TCRdist sequence similarity added in when clustering inside HLA-allele-positive subsets. Co-occurrence clustering excluded repertoires with fewer than 30,000 or more than 120,000 public chains, plus five with anomalous nucleotide sharing. Sourced from immuneACCESS, this table was stored by TCRdb with only in-frame sequences that have V and J called. A share of the clones is absent; for the studies checked, an unresolved V gene accounts for under half, and the remainder has no known explanation. V and J calls and clone size are those listed in that table; D and trimming were worked out from the DNA. This sample comprises roughly 90,000 clones, 74% of them detected only once. Together, the top ten hold about a fifth of the sample.

Overall study results and their limits: It was suggested by the authors that the approach could potentially be generalized to other disease states and immunological phenotypes. According to a later analysis, parvovirus B19, influenza, CMV and Epstein-Barr virus appeared linked to several top co-occurrence clusters. Specific HLA alleles were associated with 15,000 to 20,000 TCR beta sequences at a false discovery rate of 0.05 in a later analysis. This cohort had only TCR beta chains sequenced, and the lack of alpha or paired-chain data limited which features could be detected. In a later analysis, TCR association rates were found to vary across HLA loci, with the most associated TCRs seen for DRB1 alleles and the fewest for HLA-C alleles. The study gave a list of 150 to 200 TCR beta chains associated with cytomegalovirus. In both the original and validation cohorts, the classifier was reported to diagnose cytomegalovirus status with high specificity and sensitivity. Linkage disequilibrium might explain the correlated functional status among segregating V segments, but an unknown experimental factor could not be ruled out. Assigning TCR associations to individual alleles was difficult when HLA alleles, especially DR and DQ, strongly co-occurred. A later analysis found that most CMV-associated TCR beta chains appeared HLA-restricted, with HLA associations seemingly driven largely by CMV exposure. Some IMGT-functional V segments, including TRBV6-2 and TRBV6-3, could not be told apart with the 87-base-pair reads, so those segments were excluded. Compared with equally common non-associated chains, HLA-associated TCR beta chains in a later analysis were more clonally expanded and had lower generation probabilities. In an earlier analysis of roughly 500 of the donors, most TCR beta V segments appeared in productive rearrangements about 87% or about 30% of the time, broadly matching IMGT annotations. While some public TCRs were present in many individuals, most TCR sequences turned up only very rarely across donors. In a later genetic analysis, fewer N-insertions in productive TCRs were reported among donors in an Asian-associated ancestry cluster than the approximately 670-donor mean. The sequencing pipeline was judged likely to have produced a cluster of highly shared sequence variants as a technical artifact. The presence/absence analyses assumed that sequencing depth was roughly uniform across donors, and that assumption may not be true. Immune exposure information for the cohort was limited to CMV serostatus. The earlier analysis of 587 of the donors excluded 15 to 20 rarely observed V segments, including chromosome 9 orphons, because counts were too low. A further reported finding was that TCR beta sequences accurately predicted the HLA-A and HLA-B alleles for most subjects in the first cohort. Because HLA typing was missing for some donors at each locus, association tests included only the typed subset. In vitro tests confirmed that a few of the cytomegalovirus-associated TCR beta chains recognize cytomegalovirus antigens. In a later genetic analysis, a missense DCLRE1C variant was associated with V-gene and J-gene trimming of TCR beta chains, and the association was replicated in an independent cohort.

A note on this clone: This clone's antigen is unknown. No base qualities exist here, and no much larger clone lies one base off it.

In total, roughly 670 healthy bone marrow donors made up the cohort. All cohort members were sampled while nominally healthy, although unrecorded immune exposures were likely present. The donor tested CMV seropositive, placing the donor among the roughly 300 seropositive members of the cohort. A peripheral blood sample was collected from each donor, and TCR beta sequencing was performed on peripheral blood mononuclear cells. The Qiagen DNeasy Blood Extraction Kit was used to extract genomic DNA from the blood cell samples. V loses 4 bases of germline sequence and J loses 5 bases, and the interval between the two ends is 18 bases. There are 15 amino acids in the CDR3, from cysteine to phenylalanine inclusive. The CDR3 DNA has 45 bases and is translated from base 1. CDR1 is given as SGDLS and CDR2 as YYNGEE, both from the germline V gene.

Input material: PBMCs. The chain links TRBV9 with TRBJ2-5, with TRBD2 perhaps the D gene, on 5 matching bases. The sequence came from a man aged 25-40 years in good health and CMV-seropositive. The bases read TGTGCCAGCAGCTTCTACGCGAAAGGGAGTGAGACCCAGTACTTC. Its translation is CASSFYAKGSETQYF.